The T cell receptor (beta chain) under discussion was sequenced for a study of shared clonotypes between healthy human individuals. CD45RO-negative cells were positively selected for CCR7, leaving out terminally differentiated effector memory CD45RA+ cells. Trimming left V 2 bases short and J 4 bases short, with 8 bases between. This CDR3 comprises 12 residues. Germline CDR1 and CDR2: GTSNPN and SVGIG (reference sequence). In the authors' methods: ImmunoSEQ output lacked quality scores and full-length reads, limiting matched filtering. Here immunoSEQ multiplex PCR was the method, and the copy in TCRdb shows in-frame clones only, minus some. D and trimming were read from the DNA, whereas the V and J calls and clone size are those reported in that table. This sample yields millions of clones, of which more than 85% are seen a single time; approximately 1.7% belongs to the top ten.

This chain links TRBV30 with TRBJ1-1, with D maybe TRBD1 (6 bases). The clonotype originates from a man aged 18 to 30 in good health. Some clones in this sample may be carry-over from other donors' samples. Material: naive CD8+ T cells from PBMCs. The CDR3 DNA follows: TGTGCCTGGAGTAGGGGGGGCACTGAAGCTTTCTTT. Amino acids: CAWSRGGTEAFF.